These T cell receptor beta chains were read from a single sample in a study of CD8+ T cells in alopecia areata. The data were produced by immunoSEQ multiplex PCR, yet TCRdb's version contains in-frame clones alone and is incomplete. The data show 150,000 to 190,000 clones, 50% to 65% seen once. The starting material was CD8+ T cells sorted from blood, obtained at week 0. The receptors stem from a human donor with alopecia areata. CDR3s leave out the opening cysteine and the closing phenylalanine or tryptophan. A row's size may be missing; if present it is once, few, many or a size class.

v_gene | abundance | CDR3aa
TRBV10-3 | few | AIQWDGGEPQH
TRBV29-1 | - | SVVGNTGELF
TRBV5-6 | few | ASSPAATYNEQF
TRBV29-1 | few | SAKNTEAF
TRBV29-1 | few | SVFLSGSNEQF
TRBV7-8 | - | ASSGNREQY
TRBV30 | - | AWSEGDGTEAF
TRBV29-1 | - | SVEDGQVNTEAF
TRBV4-1 | few | ASSQGRVRDEQY
TRBV29-1 | - | SVLDRGNYEQY
TRBV15 | once | ATRGQGNQPQH
TRBV5-6 | - | ASNSLMSYNEQF
TRBV12-5 | - | ASGSGFAADTQY
TRBV9 | - | ASSGTSETSSYNEQF
TRBV19 | few | ASSIRDRGQPQH
TRBV4-3 | few | ASSQDRGRSGNTEAF
TRBV6-4 | - | ASSEKNTGELF
TRBV19 | few | ASRGNIFDGYT
TRBV30 | - | AWSGTSGGGDTQY
TRBV29-1 | - | SALGQGSSYEQY
TRBV5-1 | - | ASSGGTSAEQF
TRBV23-1 | few | ASSQPTGGVDGYT
TRBV15 | - | ATGQRAGELF
TRBV11-2 | - | ASSLDPTSGRNTGELF
TRBV6-6 | - | ASSYGWGTYEQY
TRBV9 | - | ASSEGQGASYEQY
TRBV9 | - | ASSVHGSDEPQH
TRBV23-1 | - | ASSPWTTGTGLSGDEKLF
TRBV29-1 | - | SVEEPNEQY
TRBV4-3 | few | ASSQGQGPSYEQY
TRBV29-1 | - | SVVFSGHEAF
TRBV7-2 | - | ASTPRTQETQY
TRBV13 | - | AIRRQNYGYT
TRBV2 | few | ASSGADQH
TRBV7-3 | - | ASRESLQAGELF
TRBV30 | few | AWVSGVSYNEQF
TRBV29-1 | - | SVRPGQGPYNEQF
TRBV11-1 | - | ASSDWTGGAYGYT
TRBV30 | - | ASKAGAEAF
TRBV6-1 | - | ASSMNRGQVLPQH
TRBV14 | - | ASSQEGEGTLEQY
TRBV30 | - | AWSGGAGETQY
TRBV19 | - | ASSTLTSSYNEQF
TRBV23-1 | - | ASSHPGEGANYGYT
TRBV6-5 | - | ASSYSDRGHQAQY
TRBV9 | many | ASSPPGTGDNYGYT
TRBV27 | - | ASSLTANQPQH
TRBV29-1 | - | SVAGAAEAF
TRBV13 | few | ASSLAQPTGYGYT
TRBV2 | once | ASSSGPGETQY
TRBV20-1 | - | RGAEPGEQY
TRBV30 | - | AWSVRASVSTDTQY
TRBV9 | - | ASSVAGRGSTDTQY
TRBV19 | - | ASSIRDTNQPQH